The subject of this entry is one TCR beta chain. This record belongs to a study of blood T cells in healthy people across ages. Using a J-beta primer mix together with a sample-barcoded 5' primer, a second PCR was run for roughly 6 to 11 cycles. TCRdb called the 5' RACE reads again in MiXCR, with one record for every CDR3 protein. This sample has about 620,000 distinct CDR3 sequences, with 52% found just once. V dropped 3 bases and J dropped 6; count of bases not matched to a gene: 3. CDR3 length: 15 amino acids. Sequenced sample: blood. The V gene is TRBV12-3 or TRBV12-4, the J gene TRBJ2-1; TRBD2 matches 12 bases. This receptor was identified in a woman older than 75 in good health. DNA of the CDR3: TGTGCCAGCAGTTTCGGACTAGCGGGAATCAATGAGCAGTTCTTC. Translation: CASSFGLAGINEQFF.